What follows are 14 T cell receptor beta chains derived from one specimen sequenced in a study of cytomegalovirus exposure and HLA in healthy donors. The PCR was carried out with 60 Vbeta primers and 13 Jbeta primers. Assay: immunoSEQ multiplex PCR; the TCRdb copy retains only in-frame clones and omits some. The data show 200,000 to 250,000 clones, almost 80% seen once. Material for sequencing was PBMCs. The receptors were gathered from a man between 18 and 29 years old in good health and CMV-seronegative.

CDR3 sequence: CASIRGTSETQYF. The CDR3 DNA follows: TGTGCCAGCATTCGGGGGACCTCAGAGACCCAGTACTTC. This chain uses TRBV2 with TRBJ2-5, with TRBD2 as a possible D gene (6 bases). Per germline, CDR1 SNHLY and CDR2 FYNNEI. Trimming removed 7 bases at V and 4 bases at J, with 13 bases between. The CDR3 covers 13 residues.

This clone appeared a few times. The V gene is TRBV9, the J gene TRBJ2-1; 7 bases line up with TRBD2. Trimming removed 0 bases from V and 6 bases from J; junction bases left unmatched: 12. The germline V gene has CDR1 SGDLS and CDR2 YYNGEE. This CDR3 comprises 17 residues. CDR3 residues: CASSVVPRASGANEQFF. CDR3 DNA sequence: TGTGCCAGCAGCGTAGTCCCCCGGGCTAGCGGCGCCAATGAGCAGTTCTTC.

The chain is built from TRBV5-1 and TRBJ2-1; 14 bases are a match to TRBD2. J lost 6 bases, V lost 4 bases, and 6 bases had no gene match. Germline values: CDR1 SGHRS, CDR2 YFSETQ. The CDR3 totals 16 residues. This chain's CDR3 is CASSVPGLAGVNEQFF. Here the CDR3 DNA reads TGCGCCAGCAGCGTTCCGGGACTAGCGGGAGTCAATGAGCAGTTCTTC.

Concerning this clone itself: Mismatch with germline at one junction end may stem from a read error. The chain recombines TRBV7-7 with TRBJ2-7; 9 bases agree with TRBD1. The CDR3 covers 14 residues. Germline values: CDR1 SSHAT, CDR2 FNYEAQ (reference sequence). CDR3: CASSRGQGLYEQYF. For the CDR3, the DNA is TGTGCTAGCAGCCGGGGACAGGGCCTCTACGAGCAGTACTTC.

The chain combines TRBV4-3 with TRBJ1-1; TRBD1 aligns across 7 bases. The germline gives CDR1 LGHNA, CDR2 YSLEER. The length of the CDR3 is 15 residues. Germline trimming cut 2 bases from V and 8 bases from J; bases unmatched to any gene: 11. The CDR3 DNA sequence: TGCGCCAGCAGCCAATTAACAGGGGCCAACGTGGAAGCTTTCTTT. It codes for CASSQLTGANVEAFF.

The chain couples TRBV6-5 to TRBJ1-2, with a weak D call TRBD1 (6 bases). Looked up from germline, CDR1 is MNHEY and CDR2 is SVGAGI. This CDR3 has 12 amino acids. Trimming left V 6 bases short and J 13 bases short, with 18 bases between. Written as DNA, the CDR3 is TGTGCCAGCAGCAGGACAGCATGGAATCTCACCTTC. Its translation: CASSRTAWNLTF.

The rearrangement joins TRBV19 to TRBJ2-7; D unresolved. V was shortened by 2 bases and J by 2 bases, with 7 bases between the two germline ends. This CDR3 is 13 amino acids long. Germline V CDR1 and CDR2: LNHDA, SQIVND (reference sequence). CDR3 sequence: CASSITGTYEQYF. In nucleotides, the CDR3 is TGTGCCAGTAGTATAACCGGTACCTACGAGCAGTACTTC.

This chain uses TRBV6-1 with TRBJ2-7; 10 bases align to TRBD2. Gene TRBJ2-5 matches the end of the DNA better, so the J call may be wrong. Per germline, CDR1 MNHNS and CDR2 SASEGT. CDR3 length: 15 residues. CDR3 amino acids: CASQSRTSGQSTQYF. In nucleotides, the CDR3 is TGTGCCAGCCAGAGTAGGACTAGCGGTCAATCGACCCAGTACTTC.

The chain links TRBV19 to TRBJ2-7; unclear D gene. CDR1 is LNHDA, CDR2 SQIVND, per germline (reference sequence). CDR3 length: 11 amino acids. The germline V and J ends were trimmed by 4 bases and 3 bases, with 4 bases remaining between them. CDR3 amino acids: CASSSYYEQYF. The CDR3 DNA reads TGTGCCAGTAGTAGTTACTACGAGCAGTACTTC.

V and J are TRBV19 and TRBJ2-1, with 8 bases identical to TRBD1. The CDR3 is made up of 15 amino acids. The germline CDR1 and CDR2 sequences are LNHDA and SQIVND (reference sequence). Trimming at V came to 7 bases and at J to 1 base, leaving 6 bases not matched to a gene. CDR3 in DNA: TGTGCCAGTATTCCCGGACAGGGTTCCTACAATGAGCAGTTCTTC. Translating it yields CASIPGQGSYNEQFF.

In the case of this clone: At one of its ends the junction is not consistent with the germline gene, which may arise from a read error. This chain links TRBV7-7 with TRBJ2-2, with 7 nucleotides matching TRBD1. Germline V lookup: CDR1 SSHAT, CDR2 FNYEAQ (reference sequence). The CDR3 length is 15 residues. CDR3 residues: CASTPRQGNTGELFF. Written as DNA, the CDR3 is TGTGCTAGCACTCCCCGACAGGGTAACACCGGGGAGCTGTTTTTT.

This chain connects TRBV2 to TRBJ1-6; D perhaps matches TRBD1 (5 bases). This CDR3 is built from 12 residues. V was trimmed by 7 bases and J by 5 bases, leaving 6 bases between them. Germline V gene data show CDR1 as SNHLY and CDR2 as FYNNEI. CDR3 coding DNA: TGTGCCAGCAAGGGGAATAATTCACCCCTCCACTTT. Protein product: CASKGNNSPLHF.

V is TRBV19 and J is TRBJ2-1; D is uncertain. CDR1 LNHDA and CDR2 SQIVND come from the germline V gene (reference sequence). V lost 0 bases to trimming and J lost 9 bases, with 3 bases between them. The CDR3 extends over 11 amino acids. The CDR3 DNA reads TGTGCCAGTAGTATAGACGGTGAGCAGTTCTTC. This encodes CASSIDGEQFF.

The chain is built from TRBV5-6 and TRBJ2-5; 7 bases match TRBD1. The DNA matches TRBJ2-7 better at its end, which makes the J call doubtful. The CDR3 covers 15 residues. Germline CDR1 and CDR2: SGHDT and YYEEEE. CDR3 sequence (DNA): TGTGCCAGCACCCTAGAACAGGGGAGCTCCTACGAGCAGTACTTC. Its protein product is CASTLEQGSSYEQYF.